The source of this T cell receptor (beta chain) is a study of technical replicates of blood from several donors. The sample holds one count of this clone. Assay: immunoSEQ multiplex PCR; the TCRdb copy retains only in-frame clones and omits some. The repertoire holds about 97,000 clones, with 96% as singletons. Losses at the gene ends were 6 bases for V and 1 base for J; bases not matched to a gene: 10. Germline V lookup: CDR1 WNHNN, CDR2 SYGVQD (reference sequence). This CDR3 has 17 residues. The specimen sequenced was T cells isolated from PBMCs. This chain uses TRBV10-1 with TRBJ2-2; 8 positions match TRBD2. The TCR originated in a human donor in good health. In DNA, the CDR3 is TGCGCCAGCAGGAGAGGAGGGAGCGGGGGGAACACCGGGGAGCTGTTTTTT. This encodes CASRRGGSGGNTGELFF.